This TCR beta chain is from a study of cytomegalovirus exposure and HLA in healthy donors. Whole-study results and caveats: The tendency of first-cohort TCR clusters to co-occur in the approximately 120 validation repertoires was identified by a subsequent analysis. Per published reports, the classifier diagnosed cytomegalovirus status with high specificity and sensitivity.

On this clone itself: Its specificity is unknown.

The assay was immunoSEQ multiplex PCR, and TCRdb's table has in-frame clones only and misses some. This sample carries about 160,000 clones, roughly nine tenths of them seen once, and the ten largest clones take 3%. Germline V gives CDR1 MNHEY, CDR2 SVGAGI. Trimming removed 2 bases from V and 6 bases from J; junction bases left unmatched: 4. The CDR3 runs 14 residues. This sequence joins TRBV6-5 and TRBJ2-3; 8 bases fit TRBD2. Sequenced material: PBMCs. The sequence was obtained from a woman aged 18 to 35 in good health and CMV-seropositive. The CDR3 region has the DNA TGTGCCAGCAGTTACGTGGTAGCGGGGGATACGCAGTATTTT. Protein product: CASSYVVAGDTQYF.